A single sample gave rise to the 32 T cell receptor beta chains below, sequenced in a study of blood T cell repertoires in COVID-19. Generated by immunoSEQ multiplex PCR, the TCRdb table keeps only in-frame clones and is missing some. This table has about 260,000 clones, approximately 90% appearing once. The sequencing input was PBMCs or T cells enriched from blood (not recorded which). Source of these receptors: a man between 40 and 49 years old who had been exposed to COVID-19.

The chain joins TRBV29-1 to TRBJ2-7, with a weak D call TRBD2 (5 bases). Germline CDR1 is SQVTM and CDR2 is ANQGSEA. V lost 6 bases, J lost 7 bases, and 19 bases lay in between. This CDR3 region has 13 residues. The CDR3 spells CSVDHGLRGEQYF. In DNA, the CDR3 is TGCAGCGTAGACCACGGACTCCGAGGGGAGCAGTACTTC.

CDR3 nucleotides: TGTGCCAGCAGCTTAGCGTTTGCGGGAGGCCGCAATGAGCAGTTCTTC. Encoded protein: CASSLAFAGGRNEQFF. This chain uses TRBV5-4 with TRBJ2-1; 8 bases match TRBD2. CDR1 is SGHNT, CDR2 YYREEE, per germline (reference sequence). The CDR3 covers 16 residues. The trim removed 2 bases at V and 6 bases at J, leaving 10 bases unmatched. The variable domain in full, completed from reference TRBV5-4 and TRBJ2-1, reads ETGVTQSPTHLIKTRGQQVTLRCSSQSGHNTVSWYQQALGQGPQFIFQYYREEENGRGNFPPRFSGLQFPNYSSELNVNALELDDSALYLCASSLAFAGGRNEQFFGPGTRLTVL.

The chain carries TRBV9 and TRBJ1-5; 7 positions match TRBD1. Looked up from germline, CDR1 is SGDLS and CDR2 is YYNGEE. There are 17 residues in the CDR3. V was clipped by 0 bases and J by 5 bases; unmatched bases: 11. CDR3 DNA sequence: TGTGCCAGCAGCGTAGGCATTGGAGGGGGCGCCGATCAGCCCCAGCATTTT. Translating it yields CASSVGIGGGADQPQHF.

Here the CDR3 DNA reads TGTGCCTGGAGTTGGGCAGGGATATCCTACGAGCAGTACTTC. Translation gives CAWSWAGISYEQYF. V usage is TRBV30 and J usage is TRBJ2-7, with a possible D match to TRBD1 (5 bases). Germline loops: CDR1 GTSNPN, CDR2 SVGIG (reference sequence). Trimming left V 2 bases short and J 1 base short, with 12 bases between. The CDR3 length is 14 residues.

In DNA form, the CDR3 reads TGTGCCAGTAGTAGTCGTCCAGCGAGCTCCTACAATGAGCAGTTCTTC. Translated, it gives CASSSRPASSYNEQFF. This chain uses TRBV19 with TRBJ2-1; no firm D call. This CDR3 region has 16 residues. Trimming removed 4 bases from V and 0 bases from J, with 13 bases in between. Germline V lookup: CDR1 LNHDA, CDR2 SQIVND (reference sequence).

The CDR3 DNA is TGTGCCACCAGTGACCCAATCACAGGGGGAGAGACCCAGTACTTC. This encodes CATSDPITGGETQYF. The V and J genes are TRBV24-1 and TRBJ2-5, with TRBD1 matching over 8 bases. Trimming cost V 4 bases and J 4 bases; bases outside gene matches: 7. Germline V gene sequence: CDR1 KGHDR, CDR2 SFDVKD. This CDR3 is built from 15 residues.

This clone showed up just once. The J gene is TRBJ1-6, the V gene TRBV6-4; D is unresolved. The V gene's germline CDR1 is MRHNA and CDR2 SNTAGT. The CDR3 sequence is 18 residues long. Trimming stripped 0 bases from V and 4 bases from J, with 16 bases between. The CDR3 reads CASSDSTVGGKYNSPLHF. The CDR3 DNA reads TGTGCCAGCAGTGACTCGACGGTGGGCGGGAAATATAATTCACCCCTCCACTTT.

The rearrangement uses TRBV11-2 and TRBJ2-7; 9 nucleotides line up with TRBD2. CDR1 is SGHAT and CDR2 is FQNNGV in the germline V gene. The CDR3 length is 16 residues. With 1 base clipped from V and 0 bases from J, the junction kept 4 bases outside the gene matches. The CDR3 nucleotides read TGTGCCAGCAGCTTAGGTCTAGCGGGACCCTCCTACGAGCAGTACTTC. This codes for CASSLGLAGPSYEQYF.

This clone was picked up one time. This chain connects TRBV28 to TRBJ2-7; the D gene is possibly TRBD2 (6 bases). Germline loops: CDR1 MDHEN, CDR2 SYDVKM. V lost 2 bases and J 6 bases, leaving 11 bases between the germline ends. The length of the CDR3 is 13 residues. CDR3: CASSLIGGVEQYF. Written as DNA, the CDR3 is TGTGCCAGCAGTTTAATTGGAGGGGTCGAGCAGTACTTC.

This clone was seen repeatedly, ten times or more. The V and J genes are TRBV23-1 and TRBJ2-7; D gene unclear. TRBV23-1 is designated an ORF whose function remains uncertain. CDR3 length: 16 residues. V was shortened by 4 bases and J by 2 bases, with 18 bases between the two germline ends. The CDR3 DNA reads TGCGCCAGCAGTCGTATATCCCGAAGACAAGCCTACGAGCAGTACTTC. Translated, it gives CASSRISRRQAYEQYF.

The J gene is TRBJ1-4, the V gene TRBV5-1; possible D gene TRBD1, 6 bases. The CDR3 contains 14 residues. CDR1 and CDR2 (germline): SGHRS, YFSETQ. The V gene lost 5 bases and the J gene lost 7 bases, with 15 bases spanning the gap. The CDR3 region is CASRQQGGGEKLFF. The CDR3 DNA reads TGCGCCAGCAGGCAACAGGGAGGGGGTGAAAAACTGTTTTTT.

This rearrangement joins TRBV14 to TRBJ1-1; no definite D call. V was clipped by 1 base and J by 11 bases, with 14 bases between them. The germline V gene encodes CDR1 SGHDN and CDR2 FVKESK. CDR3 size: 13 residues. The CDR3: CASSQVSPAGAFF. The CDR3 nucleotides read TGTGCCAGCAGCCAAGTGTCTCCGGCCGGGGCTTTCTTT.

The chain links TRBV18 to TRBJ1-5; 7 bases map to TRBD1. The CDR3 sequence is 15 residues long. With V trimmed by 1 base and J by 4 bases, 4 bases remained unmatched. From germline, CDR1 is KGHSH and CDR2 LQKENI. The CDR3: CASSPRTGINQPQHF. CDR3 bases: TGTGCCAGCTCACCACGGACAGGAATAAATCAGCCCCAGCATTTT. Supplemented by reference TRBV18 and TRBJ1-5, the full variable domain reads NAGVMQNPRHLVRRRGQEARLRCSPMKGHSHVYWYRQLPEEGLKFMVYLQKENIIDESGMPKERFSAEFPKEGPSILRIQQVVRGDSAAYFCASSPRTGINQPQHFGDGTRLSIL.

The chain joins TRBV16 to TRBJ2-5, with 15 bases identical to TRBD2. The germline V gene has CDR1 KGHSY and CDR2 FQNENV. Germline trimming cut 2 bases from V and 8 bases from J; bases unmatched to any gene: 15. This CDR3 contains 19 residues. The CDR3 DNA is TGTGCCAGCAGCCAAGCTAGCTGGACTAGCGGGAGGGCTGCCGGTACCCAGTACTTC. Its protein product is CASSQASWTSGRAAGTQYF.

The V and J genes are TRBV5-4 and TRBJ1-1; D is undetermined. Trimming took 0 bases from V and 7 from J, leaving 10 bases between them. The CDR3 consists of 13 residues. Germline CDR1 and CDR2: SGHNT and YYREEE (reference sequence). In DNA, the CDR3 is TGTGCCAGCAGCTTGGACGGGTCGCGTGAAGCTTTCTTT. Translation: CASSLDGSREAFF. Complete variable domain (other parts from reference TRBV5-4 and TRBJ1-1): ETGVTQSPTHLIKTRGQQVTLRCSSQSGHNTVSWYQQALGQGPQFIFQYYREEENGRGNFPPRFSGLQFPNYSSELNVNALELDDSALYLCASSLDGSREAFFGQGTRLTVV.

This chain links TRBV7-2 with TRBJ2-7; 10 nucleotides agree with TRBD2. V gave up 6 bases and J gave up 2 bases; unmatched junction bases: 4. Germline CDR1 SGHTA, CDR2 FQGNSA. The CDR3 runs 14 residues. DNA of the CDR3: TGTGCCAGCAGTAGGACTAGCGGTACCTACGAGCAGTACTTC. Translated, it gives CASSRTSGTYEQYF.

The chain employs TRBV30 and TRBJ1-3, with TRBD1 as a possible D gene (6 bases). Germline V gene sequence: CDR1 GTSNPN, CDR2 SVGIG (reference sequence). Deletions cut 5 bases from V and 2 bases from J, with 10 bases between. The CDR3 covers 13 residues. CDR3 DNA sequence: TGTGCCTGGTTGACAGGCGCTGGAAACACCATATATTTT. It translates to CAWLTGAGNTIYF.

This sequence joins TRBV3-1 (or the pseudogene TRBV3-2) and TRBJ2-1; D is ambiguous. Germline CDR1 reads LGHDT; CDR2 reads YNNKEL (reference sequence). V was clipped by 0 bases and J by 1 base, with 7 bases between them. The CDR3 covers 15 residues. The CDR3 coding sequence is TGTGCCAGCAGCCAAGATATCGGTTCCTACAATGAGCAGTTCTTC. Translation gives CASSQDIGSYNEQFF.

J is TRBJ1-1 and V is TRBV10-3, with no clear D. The germline V gene encodes CDR1 ENHRY and CDR2 SYGVKD. CDR3 size: 12 residues. Between the trimmed V and J ends, which lost 9 bases and 1 base, there was a span of 9 bases. In DNA form, the CDR3 reads TGTGCCATACAGACGACGAACACTGAAGCTTTCTTT. Protein sequence: CAIQTTNTEAFF.

This chain joins TRBV6-4 and TRBJ1-5; 7 nucleotides match TRBD1. The CDR3 is 18 residues long. CDR1 is MRHNA and CDR2 is SNTAGT in the germline V gene. Trimming removed 3 bases from V and 5 bases from J; junction bases left unmatched: 16. CDR3 amino acids: CASSESIGQVLIYQPQHF. The CDR3 DNA follows: TGTGCCAGCAGTGAATCGATTGGACAGGTCCTAATTTATCAGCCCCAGCATTTT.

The V call is TRBV7-6, the J call TRBJ2-7; 7 bases line up with TRBD2. In germline, CDR1 is SGHVS, CDR2 FNYEAQ. This CDR3 comprises 14 residues. The V segment lost 10 bases and the J segment 5 bases; nucleotides outside the gene matches: 14. CDR3 nucleotides: TGTGCCATCATCGCCCCGGGGGGTAGGAACGAGCAGTACTTC. It codes for CAIIAPGGRNEQYF.

The genes are TRBV28 and TRBJ1-5; D is possibly TRBD1 (5 bases). The CDR3 has 14 residues. V dropped 6 bases and J dropped 0 bases, with 9 bases sitting between them. Germline assignment: CDR1 MDHEN and CDR2 SYDVKM. DNA of the CDR3: TGTGCCAGCAGGACAGTTTTTAGCAATCAGCCCCAGCATTTT. This translates into CASRTVFSNQPQHF. The full variable domain, completed using reference TRBV28 and TRBJ1-5, is DVKVTQSSRYLVKRTGEKVFLECVQDMDHENMFWYRQDPGLGLRLIYFSYDVKMKEKGDIPEGYSVSREKKERFSLILESASTNQTSMYLCASRTVFSNQPQHFGDGTRLSIL.

The chain couples TRBV5-1 to TRBJ2-5, with a tentative D call TRBD1 (6 bases). The CDR3 runs 16 residues. Trimming pared 0 bases from V and 5 bases from J, leaving 17 bases between. CDR1 SGHRS and CDR2 YFSETQ come from the germline V gene. CDR3 coding DNA: TGCGCCAGCAGCTTGGGGGACACACGTCTCGGGGAGACCCAGTACTTC. Amino acids: CASSLGDTRLGETQYF.

The chain combines TRBV9 with TRBJ2-6, with a possible D match to TRBD2 (7 bases). The CDR3 length is 18 residues. Germline V gene sequence: CDR1 SGDLS, CDR2 YYNGEE. V lost 3 bases and J 6 bases, leaving 22 bases between the germline ends. Here the CDR3 DNA reads TGTGCCAGCAGCGGGTCGGGGGGCTTTCTCTTCGAGGCCAACGTCCTGACTTTC. Protein: CASSGSGGFLFEANVLTF.

CDR3 nucleotide sequence: TGTGCCAGCAGCTTGGCGGGGACTAGCGGGAGAGCCGAGCAGTACTTC. This sequence encodes CASSLAGTSGRAEQYF. The chain carries TRBV7-8 and TRBJ2-7; 14 bases match TRBD2. CDR1 is SGHVS and CDR2 is FQNEAQ in the germline V gene. J gave up 6 bases and V 3 bases, and 7 bases lay outside the gene matches. The CDR3 runs to 16 residues.

The chain carries TRBV9 and TRBJ1-4; TRBD1 aligns across 12 bases. CDR1 is SGDLS and CDR2 is YYNGEE in the germline V gene. The ends lost 4 bases at V and 0 bases at J; junction bases unmatched: 13. The CDR3 totals 20 residues. CDR3: CASSPGTGTGGFATNEKLFF. Written as DNA, the CDR3 is TGTGCCAGCAGCCCCGGAACCGGGACAGGGGGCTTTGCAACTAATGAAAAACTGTTTTTT.

This clone was counted a few times. The chain combines TRBV7-3 with TRBJ2-3, with 8 bases aligning to TRBD2. Germline trimming cut 4 bases from V and 6 bases from J; bases unmatched to any gene: 12. Germline CDR1 is SGHTA and CDR2 is FQGTGA. This CDR3 has 16 amino acids. The CDR3 sequence is CASSSGTRPYSDTQYF. CDR3 DNA sequence: TGTGCCAGCAGCTCGGGGACTAGACCTTACTCCGATACGCAGTATTTT.

On this clone: This CDR3 is also generated by other DNA sequences in the sample. J is TRBJ1-5 and V is TRBV19, with unresolved D. V lost 1 base and J lost 2, with 3 bases in between. Germline V gene lookup returns CDR1 LNHDA and CDR2 SQIVND (reference sequence). This CDR3 has 13 residues. CDR3 coding DNA: TGTGCCAGTAGTATAGCAGGCAATCAGCCCCAGCATTTT. Translated, it gives CASSIAGNQPQHF.

The V call is TRBV29-1, the J call TRBJ1-1, with TRBD1 matching 7 bases. Germline CDR1 SQVTM, CDR2 ANQGSEA. This CDR3 contains 13 residues. The trim removed 7 bases at V and 1 base at J, leaving 6 bases unmatched. The CDR3 nucleotides read TGCAGCGCCCCGACAGGGACGAACACTGAAGCTTTCTTT. Its protein is CSAPTGTNTEAFF.

This chain connects TRBV12-5 to TRBJ1-1, with D uncertain. The CDR3 loop spans 15 amino acids. V was cut by 5 bases and J by 1 base, with 14 bases left in between. CDR1 LGHNT and CDR2 FRNRAP come from the germline V gene. CDR3: CASGPLFEGNTEAFF. The CDR3 DNA follows: TGTGCTAGTGGTCCCCTATTCGAGGGGAACACTGAAGCTTTCTTT.

The chain links TRBV15 to TRBJ2-7, with 10 bases lining up with TRBD2. V was pared by 4 bases and J by 4 bases, with 10 bases of the junction left unmatched. The CDR3 covers 16 residues. Germline CDR1 is LNHNV and CDR2 is YYDKDF (reference sequence). The CDR3 coding sequence is TGTGCCACCAGCAACAATTGGGCTAGCGGGAGTTACGAGCAGTACTTC. Protein: CATSNNWASGSYEQYF.

V usage is TRBV9 and J usage is TRBJ2-1; D is perhaps TRBD1 (6 bases). The CDR3 spans 16 residues. In germline, CDR1 is SGDLS, CDR2 YYNGEE. Trimming left V 4 bases short and J 9 bases short, with 23 bases between. Here the CDR3 reads CASSTPQGVDKGEQFF. CDR3 nucleotide sequence: TGTGCCAGCAGCACCCCACAGGGTGTGGACAAGGGTGAGCAGTTCTTC.